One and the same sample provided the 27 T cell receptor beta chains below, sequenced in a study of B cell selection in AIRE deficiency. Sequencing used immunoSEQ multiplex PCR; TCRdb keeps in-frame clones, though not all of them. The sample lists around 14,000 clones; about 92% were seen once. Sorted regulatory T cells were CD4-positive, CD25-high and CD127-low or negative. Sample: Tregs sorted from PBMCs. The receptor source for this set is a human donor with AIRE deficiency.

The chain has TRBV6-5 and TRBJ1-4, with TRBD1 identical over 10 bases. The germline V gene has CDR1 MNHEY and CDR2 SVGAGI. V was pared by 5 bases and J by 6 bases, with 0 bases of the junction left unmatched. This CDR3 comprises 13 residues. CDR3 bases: TGTGCCAGCAGTGACAGGGGGCATGAAAAACTGTTTTTT. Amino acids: CASSDRGHEKLFF.

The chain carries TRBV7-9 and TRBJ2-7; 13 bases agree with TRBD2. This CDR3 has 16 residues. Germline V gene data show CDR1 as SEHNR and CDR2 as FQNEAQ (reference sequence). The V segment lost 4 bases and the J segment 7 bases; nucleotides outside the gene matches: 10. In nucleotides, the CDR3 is TGTGCCAGCAGCTCCTTACTAGCGGGAGGGCCGGGAGAGCAGTACTTC. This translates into CASSSLLAGGPGEQYF. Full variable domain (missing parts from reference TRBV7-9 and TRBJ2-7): DTGVSQNPRHKITKRGQNVTFRCDPISEHNRLYWYRQTLGQGPEFLTYFQNEAQLEKSRLLSDRFSAERPKGSFSTLEIQRTEQGDSAMYLCASSSLLAGGPGEQYFGPGTRLTVT.

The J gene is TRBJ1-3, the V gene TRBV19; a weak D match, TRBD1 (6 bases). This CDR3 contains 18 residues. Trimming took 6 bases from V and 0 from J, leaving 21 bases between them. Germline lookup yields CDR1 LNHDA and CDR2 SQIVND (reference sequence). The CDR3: CASSHKPGQPSSGNTIYF. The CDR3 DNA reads TGTGCCAGTAGCCATAAACCCGGACAGCCGAGCTCTGGAAACACCATATATTTT.

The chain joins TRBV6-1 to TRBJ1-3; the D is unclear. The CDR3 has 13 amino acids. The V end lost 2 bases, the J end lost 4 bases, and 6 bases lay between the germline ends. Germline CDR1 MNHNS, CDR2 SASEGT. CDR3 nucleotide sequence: TGTGCCAGCAGTGAACAGTCGGGAAACACCATATATTTT. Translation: CASSEQSGNTIYF.

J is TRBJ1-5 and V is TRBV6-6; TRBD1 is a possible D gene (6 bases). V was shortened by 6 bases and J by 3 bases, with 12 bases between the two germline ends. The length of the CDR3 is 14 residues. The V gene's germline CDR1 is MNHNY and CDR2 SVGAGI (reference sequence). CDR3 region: CASRPGGVNQPQHF. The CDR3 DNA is TGTGCCAGCAGGCCTGGGGGCGTCAATCAGCCCCAGCATTTT.

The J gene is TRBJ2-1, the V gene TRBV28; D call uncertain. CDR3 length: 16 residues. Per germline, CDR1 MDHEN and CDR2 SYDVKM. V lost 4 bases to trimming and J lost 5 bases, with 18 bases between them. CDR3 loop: CASSSKGFLGNNEQFF. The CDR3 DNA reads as TGTGCCAGCAGTTCTAAGGGCTTCCTGGGGAACAATGAGCAGTTCTTC.

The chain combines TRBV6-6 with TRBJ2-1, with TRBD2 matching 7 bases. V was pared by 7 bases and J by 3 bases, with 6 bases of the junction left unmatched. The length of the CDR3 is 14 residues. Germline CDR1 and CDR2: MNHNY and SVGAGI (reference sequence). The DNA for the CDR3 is TGTGCCAGCAAAAACGCGGGAGTCTACAATGAGCAGTTCTTC. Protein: CASKNAGVYNEQFF.

For the CDR3, the DNA is TGTGCCACCAGCAGGCGACAGGATGGCACAGATACGCAGTATTTT. This translates into CATSRRQDGTDTQYF. The rearrangement uses TRBV15 and TRBJ2-3; possible D gene TRBD1, 6 bases. V lost 3 bases and J 1 base, leaving 11 bases between the germline ends. Germline CDR1 reads LNHNV; CDR2 reads YYDKDF (reference sequence). The CDR3 has 15 amino acids. Based on the CDR3 plus reference TRBV15 and TRBJ2-3, the full variable domain is DAMVIQNPRYQVTQFGKPVTLSCSQTLNHNVMYWYQQKSSQAPKLLFHYYDKDFNNEADTPDNFQSRRPNTSFCFLDIRSPGLGDTAMYLCATSRRQDGTDTQYFGPGTRLTVL.

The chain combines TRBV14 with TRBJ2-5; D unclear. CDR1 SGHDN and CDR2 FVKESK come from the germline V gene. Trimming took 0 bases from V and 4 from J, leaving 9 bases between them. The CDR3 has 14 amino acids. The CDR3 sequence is CASSQDFVRETQYF. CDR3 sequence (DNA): TGTGCCAGCAGCCAAGATTTCGTAAGAGAGACCCAGTACTTC.

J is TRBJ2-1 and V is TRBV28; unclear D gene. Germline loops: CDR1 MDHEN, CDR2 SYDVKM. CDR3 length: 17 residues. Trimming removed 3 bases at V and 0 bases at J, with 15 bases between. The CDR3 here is CASSFAGLTSSYNEQFF. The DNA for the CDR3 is TGTGCCAGCAGTTTTGCCGGCTTGACGAGCTCCTACAATGAGCAGTTCTTC.

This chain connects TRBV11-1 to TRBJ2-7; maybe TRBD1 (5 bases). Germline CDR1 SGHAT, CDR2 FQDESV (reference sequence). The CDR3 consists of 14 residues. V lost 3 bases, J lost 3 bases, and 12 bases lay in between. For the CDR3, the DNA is TGTGCCAGCAGCTTCGATAGGGGCAACTACGAGCAGTACTTC. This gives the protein CASSFDRGNYEQYF.

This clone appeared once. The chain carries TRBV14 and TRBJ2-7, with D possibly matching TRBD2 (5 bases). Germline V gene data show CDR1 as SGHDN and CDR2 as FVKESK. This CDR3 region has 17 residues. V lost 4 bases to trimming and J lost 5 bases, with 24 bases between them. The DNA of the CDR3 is TGTGCCAGCAGCCGATTTATGGCGAGGGTCCGAGAAGACGAGCAGTACTTC. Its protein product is CASSRFMARVREDEQYF.

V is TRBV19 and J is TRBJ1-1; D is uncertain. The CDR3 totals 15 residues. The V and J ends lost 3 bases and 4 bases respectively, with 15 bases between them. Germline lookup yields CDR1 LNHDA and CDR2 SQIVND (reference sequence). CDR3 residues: CASSMPPEGSTEAFF. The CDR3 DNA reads TGTGCCAGTAGTATGCCCCCCGAAGGGAGCACTGAAGCTTTCTTT.

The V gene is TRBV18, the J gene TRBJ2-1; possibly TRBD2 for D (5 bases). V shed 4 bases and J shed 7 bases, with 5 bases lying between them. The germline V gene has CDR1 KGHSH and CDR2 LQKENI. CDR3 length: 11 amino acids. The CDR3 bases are TGTGCCAGCTCACGGAGGAATGAGCAGTTCTTC. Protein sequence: CASSRRNEQFF.

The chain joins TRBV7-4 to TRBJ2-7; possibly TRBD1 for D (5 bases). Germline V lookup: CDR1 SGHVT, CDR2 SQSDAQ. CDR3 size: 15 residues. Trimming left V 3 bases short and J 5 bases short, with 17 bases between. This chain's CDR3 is CASSLRLSQGNEQYF. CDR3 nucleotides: TGTGCCAGCAGCTTGAGGCTGTCCCAGGGAAACGAGCAGTACTTC.

CDR3 protein: CASRPLSLTDTQYF. The CDR3 coding sequence is TGTGCCAGCAGACCCCTCAGCCTGACAGATACGCAGTATTTT. The chain uses TRBV27 and TRBJ2-3; D remains ambiguous. The CDR3 loop spans 14 amino acids. Trimming took off 6 bases at V and 3 bases at J, with 13 bases between the two ends. CDR1 MNHEY and CDR2 SMNVEV come from the germline V gene (reference sequence).

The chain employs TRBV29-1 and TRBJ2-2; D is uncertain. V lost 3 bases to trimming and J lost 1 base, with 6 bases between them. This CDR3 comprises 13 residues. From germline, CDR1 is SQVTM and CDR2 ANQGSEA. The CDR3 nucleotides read TGCAGCGTTGATATTCGGAACACCGGGGAGCTGTTTTTT. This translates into CSVDIRNTGELFF.

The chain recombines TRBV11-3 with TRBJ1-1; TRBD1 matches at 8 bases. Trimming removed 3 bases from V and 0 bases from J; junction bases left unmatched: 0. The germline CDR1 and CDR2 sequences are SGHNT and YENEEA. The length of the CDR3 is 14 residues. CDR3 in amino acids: CASSFRGLNTEAFF. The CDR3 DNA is TGTGCCAGCAGCTTCAGGGGGCTGAACACTGAAGCTTTCTTT.

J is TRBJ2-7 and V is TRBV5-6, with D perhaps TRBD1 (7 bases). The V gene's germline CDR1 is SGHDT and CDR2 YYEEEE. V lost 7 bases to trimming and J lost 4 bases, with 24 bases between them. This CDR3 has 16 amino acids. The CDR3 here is CASARQGPFGGYEQYF. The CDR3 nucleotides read TGTGCCAGCGCCCGACAGGGACCCTTCGGGGGTTACGAGCAGTACTTC.

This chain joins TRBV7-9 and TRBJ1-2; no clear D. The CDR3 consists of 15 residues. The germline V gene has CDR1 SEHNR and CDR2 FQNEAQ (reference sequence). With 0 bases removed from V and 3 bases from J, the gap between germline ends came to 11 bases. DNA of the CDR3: TGTGCCAGCAGCTTAGCTGTTGGGGTAGACTATGGCTACACCTTC. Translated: CASSLAVGVDYGYTF.

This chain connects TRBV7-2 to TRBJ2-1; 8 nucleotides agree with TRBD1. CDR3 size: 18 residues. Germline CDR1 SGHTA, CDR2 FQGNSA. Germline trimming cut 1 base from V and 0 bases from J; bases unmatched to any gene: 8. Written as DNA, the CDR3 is TGTGCCAGCAGCTTAGGGGGTCAGGGGGCCCCCTCCTACAATGAGCAGTTCTTC. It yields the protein CASSLGGQGAPSYNEQFF.

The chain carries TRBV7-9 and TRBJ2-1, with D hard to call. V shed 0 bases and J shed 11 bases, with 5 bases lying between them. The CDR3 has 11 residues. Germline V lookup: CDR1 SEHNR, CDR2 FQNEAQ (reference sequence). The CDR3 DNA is TGTGCCAGCAGCTTAGCGTATCAGCAGTTCTTC. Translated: CASSLAYQQFF.

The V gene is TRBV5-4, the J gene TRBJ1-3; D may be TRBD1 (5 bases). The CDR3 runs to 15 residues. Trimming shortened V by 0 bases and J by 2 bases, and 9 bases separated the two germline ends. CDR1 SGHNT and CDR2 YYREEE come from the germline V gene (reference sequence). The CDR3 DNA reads TGTGCCAGCAGCTTGGGGCAGGGACCTGGAAACACCATATATTTT. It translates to CASSLGQGPGNTIYF.

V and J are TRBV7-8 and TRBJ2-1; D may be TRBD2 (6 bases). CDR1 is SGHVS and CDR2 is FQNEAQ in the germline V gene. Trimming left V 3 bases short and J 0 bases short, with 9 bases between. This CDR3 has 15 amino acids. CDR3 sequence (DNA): TGTGCCAGCAGCTTGGTGACTAGCTCCTACAATGAGCAGTTCTTC. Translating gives CASSLVTSSYNEQFF.

The chain's CDR3 is CASSVDPGGVLNTEAFF. Here the CDR3 DNA reads TGTGCCAGCAGCGTCGACCCCGGAGGGGTCTTGAACACTGAAGCTTTCTTT. The rearrangement links TRBV9 to TRBJ1-1, with a tentative D call TRBD1 (5 bases). Per germline, CDR1 SGDLS and CDR2 YYNGEE. V was pared by 2 bases and J by 0 bases, with 17 bases between. The CDR3 length is 17 residues.

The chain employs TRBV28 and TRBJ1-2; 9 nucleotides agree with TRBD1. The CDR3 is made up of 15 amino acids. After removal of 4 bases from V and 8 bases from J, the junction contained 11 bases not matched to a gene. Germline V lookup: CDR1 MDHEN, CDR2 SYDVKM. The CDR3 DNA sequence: TGTGCCAGCAGTTCTCCGGGACAGGGAGTTTGGGGCTACACCTTC. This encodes CASSSPGQGVWGYTF.

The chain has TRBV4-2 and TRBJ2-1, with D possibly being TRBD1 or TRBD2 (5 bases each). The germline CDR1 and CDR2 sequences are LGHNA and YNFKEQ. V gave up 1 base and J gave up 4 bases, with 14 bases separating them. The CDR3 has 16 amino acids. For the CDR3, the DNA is TGTGCCAGCAGCCAAGGCATTGGGGGAGCTTACAATGAGCAGTTCTTC. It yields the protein CASSQGIGGAYNEQFF.